The clone carrying this TCR beta chain was found once. The antigen remains unidentified. The source of the sample is a study of T cell responses to AZD1222 COVID-19 vaccine. The table came from immunoSEQ multiplex PCR; TCRdb's copy has only in-frame clones and leaves some out. The sample includes some 54,000 clones, around 90% of them seen just once. The CDR3 extends over 13 amino acids. The ends were cut back, 7 bases at V and 5 bases at J, with 14 bases in the middle. In germline, CDR1 is MNHNY, CDR2 SVGAGI (reference sequence). Study findings and constraints: It was only after the peak T cell response that any repertoires were sampled. The donor group comprised mostly white British people and more females; the analysis possibly underestimated clonal diversity.

This clonotype was obtained from an adult in good health. J is TRBJ1-1 and V is TRBV6-6; D is perhaps TRBD1 (5 bases). The input for sequencing was peripheral blood, taken on day 0 of AZD1222 vaccination. The CDR3 is CASTPLGGTEAFF. The CDR3 DNA reads as TGTGCCAGCACTCCTCTCGGGGGGACTGAAGCTTTCTTT.